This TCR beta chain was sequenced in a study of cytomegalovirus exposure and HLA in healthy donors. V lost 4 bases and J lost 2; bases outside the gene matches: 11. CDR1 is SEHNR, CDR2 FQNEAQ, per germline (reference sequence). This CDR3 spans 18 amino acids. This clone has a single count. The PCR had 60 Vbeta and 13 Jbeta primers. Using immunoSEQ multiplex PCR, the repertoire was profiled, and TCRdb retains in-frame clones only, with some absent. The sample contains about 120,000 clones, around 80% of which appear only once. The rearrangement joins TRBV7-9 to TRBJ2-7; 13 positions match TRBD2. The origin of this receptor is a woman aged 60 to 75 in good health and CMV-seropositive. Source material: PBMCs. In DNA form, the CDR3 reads TGTGCCAGCAGCTCTGAGACTAGCGGGAGGATCCGACCCTACGAGCAGTACTTC. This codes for CASSSETSGRIRPYEQYF.